These T cell receptor beta chains were read from a single sample in a study of vaccination and CD4 T cells after COVID-19. Each CDR3 protein gets one entry after TCRdb re-called the PCR reads with MiXCR. The table lists more than 13,000 distinct CDR3 sequences, under 25% of them singletons, with 13% to 15% in the top ten. What these receptors recognize is not known. Source material: cultured CD4+ T cells from blood. The receptors shown here come from a human donor with COVID-19. The CDR3 runs from the conserved cysteine through the conserved F or W. The D gene is left open where the match is weak. Expanded clones are given a class, and other clones once, few, many or no size at all.

abundance: few; d_gene: TRBD1; v_gene: TRBV20-1; j_gene: TRBJ2-7; CDR3nt: TGCAGTGCTCCCGACAGGGATTTCCCGAGCGAGCAGTACTTC; CDR3aa: CSAPDRDFPSEQYF
abundance: few; d_gene: TRBD2; v_gene: TRBV2; j_gene: TRBJ2-2; CDR3nt: TGTGCCAGCAGTAAGTTCCTAGCGGACACCGGGGAGCTGTTTTTT; CDR3aa: CASSKFLADTGELFF
abundance: -; d_gene: -; v_gene: TRBV4-2; j_gene: TRBJ2-7; CDR3nt: TGTGCCAGCAGCCAATCCCTGGGCGGATACGAGCAGTACTTC; CDR3aa: CASSQSLGGYEQYF
abundance: few; d_gene: TRBD1; v_gene: TRBV15; j_gene: TRBJ1-4; CDR3nt: TGTGCCACCAGCCTTCGTCCGGGACAGGGCTTTAATGAAAAACTGTTTTTT; CDR3aa: CATSLRPGQGFNEKLFF
abundance: few; d_gene: -; v_gene: TRBV12-3/TRBV12-4; j_gene: TRBJ1-1; CDR3nt: TGTGCCAGCAGTTCAGCTGATGGGACTGAAGCTTTCTTT; CDR3aa: CASSSADGTEAFF
abundance: -; d_gene: -; v_gene: TRBV5-4; j_gene: TRBJ2-1; CDR3nt: TGTGCCAGCCAAGTCGGGGCTTACAATGAGCAGTTCTTC; CDR3aa: CASQVGAYNEQFF
abundance: -; d_gene: TRBD1; v_gene: TRBV5-1; j_gene: TRBJ1-1; CDR3nt: TGCGCCAGCAGCGCAACGGACAGGGGGCACACTGAAGCTTTCTTT; CDR3aa: CASSATDRGHTEAFF
abundance: -; d_gene: TRBD1; v_gene: TRBV5-6; j_gene: TRBJ1-6; CDR3nt: TGTGCCAGCAGCTCTCTAAGGGGACAGGGATTTAATTCACCCCTCCACTTT; CDR3aa: CASSSLRGQGFNSPLHF
abundance: few; d_gene: TRBD2; v_gene: TRBV7-2; j_gene: TRBJ2-7; CDR3nt: TGTGCCAGCAGCTTTAGCGGGGGTTACGAGCAGTACTTC; CDR3aa: CASSFSGGYEQYF
abundance: few; d_gene: -; v_gene: TRBV20-1; j_gene: TRBJ2-7; CDR3nt: TGCAGTGCTAGGGCACAAGCCGGGACCCGGGGACGTCGCGAGCAGTACTTC; CDR3aa: CSARAQAGTRGRREQYF
abundance: -; d_gene: -; v_gene: TRBV5-6; j_gene: TRBJ1-5; CDR3nt: TGTGCCAGCAGCTTGGCCGGGCAGTCGCAAAATCAGCCCCAGCATTTT; CDR3aa: CASSLAGQSQNQPQHF
abundance: few; d_gene: -; v_gene: TRBV7-9; j_gene: TRBJ1-1; CDR3nt: TGTGCCCCCGAACTGGGTGGGATGAACACTGAAGCTTTCTTT; CDR3aa: CAPELGGMNTEAFF
abundance: few; d_gene: TRBD1; v_gene: TRBV30; j_gene: TRBJ1-2; CDR3nt: TGTGCCTGGAGTAGGGACAGGGGTTCGGACTATGGCTACACCTTC; CDR3aa: CAWSRDRGSDYGYTF